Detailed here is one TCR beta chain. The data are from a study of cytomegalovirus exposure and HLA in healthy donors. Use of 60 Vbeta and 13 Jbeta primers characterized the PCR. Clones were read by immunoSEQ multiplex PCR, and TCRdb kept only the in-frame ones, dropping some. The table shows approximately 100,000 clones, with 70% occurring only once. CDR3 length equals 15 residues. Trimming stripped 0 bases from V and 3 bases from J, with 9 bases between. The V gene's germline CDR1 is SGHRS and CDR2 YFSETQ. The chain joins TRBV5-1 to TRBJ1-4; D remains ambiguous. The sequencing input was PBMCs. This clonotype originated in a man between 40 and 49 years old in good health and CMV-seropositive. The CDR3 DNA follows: TGCGCCAGCAGCTTGGACGGGAGAGCTAATGAAAAACTGTTTTTT. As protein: CASSLDGRANEKLFF.